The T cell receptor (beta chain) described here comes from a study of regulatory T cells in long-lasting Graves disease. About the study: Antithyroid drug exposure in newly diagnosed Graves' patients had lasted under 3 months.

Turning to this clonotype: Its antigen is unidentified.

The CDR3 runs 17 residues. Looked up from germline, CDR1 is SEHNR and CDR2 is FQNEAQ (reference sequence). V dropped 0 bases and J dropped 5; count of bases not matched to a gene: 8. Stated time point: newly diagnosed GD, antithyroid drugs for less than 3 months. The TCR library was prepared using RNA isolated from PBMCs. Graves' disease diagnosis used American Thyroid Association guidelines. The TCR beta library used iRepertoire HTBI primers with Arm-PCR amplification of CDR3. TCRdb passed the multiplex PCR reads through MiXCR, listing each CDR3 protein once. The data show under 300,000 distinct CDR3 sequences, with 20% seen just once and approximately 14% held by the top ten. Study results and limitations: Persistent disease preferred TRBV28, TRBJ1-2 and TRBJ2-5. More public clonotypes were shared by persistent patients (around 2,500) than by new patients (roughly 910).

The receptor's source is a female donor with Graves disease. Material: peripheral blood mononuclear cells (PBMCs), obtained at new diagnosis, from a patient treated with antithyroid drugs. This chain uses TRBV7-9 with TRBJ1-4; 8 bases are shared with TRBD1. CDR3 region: CASSLALVGTGNEKLFF. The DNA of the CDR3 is TGTGCCAGCAGCTTAGCGCTGGTCGGGACAGGAAATGAAAAACTGTTTTTT.